Listed below are T cell receptor beta chains from one sample, sequenced in a study of shared clonotypes between healthy human individuals. Repertoires were generated with immunoSEQ multiplex PCR, while TCRdb's copy carries only in-frame clones and drops some. The data contain approximately 2.5 million clones, 90% to 95% of them singletons. Input material: naive CD4+ T cells sorted from blood. The receptor set was obtained from a young man in good health. CDR3s include the opening cysteine and the closing phenylalanine or tryptophan. A D gene is named only where the DNA matches it firmly. Rows give clone size only sometimes, using once, few, many, or a class for an expanded clone.

CDR3nt	CDR3aa	v_gene	j_gene	d_gene	abundance
TGTGCCAGCAGTGTCGGAGGCTACCCCGGCGAGCAGTACTTC	CASSVGGYPGEQYF	TRBV2	TRBJ2-7	.	.
TGCAGCGTTGGTGGTCGGTTGCAGGACGAGCAGTACTTC	CSVGGRLQDEQYF	TRBV29-1	TRBJ2-7	.	once
TGTGCCAGCAGCTTAAACCTCTGGGACTCTGGAAACACCATATATTTT	CASSLNLWDSGNTIYF	TRBV7-9	TRBJ1-3	.	.
TGCGCCAGCAGCCAAGATATGGGGACAATATCTTCCGCCGGGGAGCTGTTTTTT	CASSQDMGTISSAGELFF	TRBV4-1	TRBJ2-2	.	.
TGTGCCAGCAGCTTGCCCGGGGGCCGGACAGATACGCAGTATTTT	CASSLPGGRTDTQYF	TRBV5-4	TRBJ2-3	.	.
TGTGCCAGCAGTTCAACTAGCGGTGCCTACGAGCAGTACTTC	CASSSTSGAYEQYF	TRBV6-5	TRBJ2-7	TRBD2	.
TGTGCCAGCAGCATCACTAGCGGCCCTAGCACAGATACGCAGTATTTT	CASSITSGPSTDTQYF	TRBV9	TRBJ2-3	TRBD2	.
TGCGCCAGCAGTATTTCCGGTCAAATTAACACAGATACGCAGTATTTT	CASSISGQINTDTQYF	TRBV5-1	TRBJ2-3	.	.
TGTGCCAGCAGCTTGGGACCCCAGGAAAACATTCAGTACTTC	CASSLGPQENIQYF	TRBV5-4	TRBJ2-4	.	.
TGCGCCAGCAGCCCCGGCGTGACTGGGCGAACTAATGAAAAACTGTTTTTT	CASSPGVTGRTNEKLFF	TRBV5-1	TRBJ1-4	.	.
TGTGCCAGCTCACCAGGCGCAGGGAGCTCCTACAATGAGCAGTTCTTC	CASSPGAGSSYNEQFF	TRBV18	TRBJ2-1	.	.
TGTGCCATCAGTGAGTCGTTGCAGGGAACTGGAAACACCATATATTTT	CAISESLQGTGNTIYF	TRBV10-3	TRBJ1-3	.	.
TGCGCCAGCAGTAATACACAGGGAGGGCAGGAGACCCAGTACTTC	CASSNTQGGQETQYF	TRBV10-2	TRBJ2-5	.	.
TGTGCCTGGAGTGTATCTGACAGGGGCGACGAGCAGTACTTC	CAWSVSDRGDEQYF	TRBV30	TRBJ2-7	TRBD1	.
TGTGCCAGCATCCCGGGACAACTACAAGAGACCCAGTACTTC	CASIPGQLQETQYF	TRBV2	TRBJ2-5	.	.
TGTGCCAGCAGCTTAAGGGACAGGGCCTACGAGCAGTACTTC	CASSLRDRAYEQYF	TRBV7-8	TRBJ2-7	TRBD1	.
TGTGCCAGCAGTTTATCGGGACAGGCAAAAGGAGAGCAGTTCTTC	CASSLSGQAKGEQFF	TRBV27	TRBJ2-1	TRBD1	.
TGTGCCACTGACAGGGGCGGGGGCACAGATACGCAGTATTTT	CATDRGGGTDTQYF	TRBV6-5	TRBJ2-3	TRBD1	.
TGTGCCAGCAGCGTAGCTACAGTCTCCACAAAGTCCACCGGGGAGCTGTTTTTT	CASSVATVSTKSTGELFF	TRBV9	TRBJ2-2	.	.
TGCGCCAGCAGCCCCCTGGGGGCAGGGCGCTACTCGAACACTGAAGCTTTCTTT	CASSPLGAGRYSNTEAFF	TRBV4-1	TRBJ1-1	.	.
TGTGCCATCAAGGACAGGGCATTGTACGAGCAGTACTTC	CAIKDRALYEQYF	TRBV5-6	TRBJ2-7	TRBD1	.
TGTGCCAGCAGCCCCCATAGCGGGTCCCATATCAATGAGCAGTTCTTC	CASSPHSGSHINEQFF	TRBV14	TRBJ2-1	TRBD2	.
TGTGCCAGCAGCTTCGACGGGACAGGGCAGTTCTTC	CASSFDGTGQFF	TRBV5-4	TRBJ2-1	TRBD1	once
TGCGCCAGCAGCCACCAAAGGGACAGGGGACAATACGAGCAGTACTTC	CASSHQRDRGQYEQYF	TRBV4-1	TRBJ2-7	TRBD1	.
TGTGCCAGCAGTTACTCGATGGTGGGGGGGGCGTACGAGCAGTACTTC	CASSYSMVGGAYEQYF	TRBV6-5	TRBJ2-7	.	.
TGTGCCAGCAGTTTACTGCCCGGGAATGAGCAGTTCTTC	CASSLLPGNEQFF	TRBV6-5	TRBJ2-1	.	.
TGTGCCAGCCGGGACAGGGGACCAGATACGCAGTATTTT	CASRDRGPDTQYF	TRBV21-1	TRBJ2-3	.	.